This T cell receptor (beta chain) was sequenced for a study of identical twins. This clonotype was observed a few times. V lost 8 bases to trimming and J lost 1 base; unmatched junction nucleotides: 4. This CDR3 has 15 residues. Germline V lookup: CDR1 MNHEY, CDR2 SVGEGT. A template switching step contributed a universal primer site, while unique molecular identifiers were present in the cDNA. One entry per CDR3 protein, called by TCRdb with MiXCR from the 5' RACE reads. This sample has about 530,000 distinct CDR3 sequences, with 13% to 15% found just once. These same data were also listed under a study on yellow fever vaccine responses in identical twins.

This rearrangement joins TRBV6-2 or TRBV6-3 to TRBJ2-1; 11 nucleotides line up with TRBD2. The sequence derives from a woman aged 18-29 years in good health. Sample: CD4+ T cells sorted from blood. The CDR3 protein is CASETSGGSYNEQFF. The CDR3, as DNA: TGTGCCAGCGAAACTAGCGGGGGTTCCTACAATGAGCAGTTCTTC.